The present TCR beta chain was sequenced within a study of OX40 agonist ivuxolimab in advanced cancers. Study context: Intravenous ivuxolimab was administered to patients every 2 weeks at 0.01 to 10 mg/kg. Study findings and constraints: Averaged across samples, CD8+ T cells carried more expanded clones than CD4+ did. Near-lowest levels of clonal expansion characterized partial responders at 0.1-3.0 mg/kg.

Anyone with autoimmune disease history or systemic immunosuppression was excluded. Details on this clone: What it binds is unknown.

The repertoire was sequenced with immunoSEQ multiplex PCR; TCRdb's copy has only in-frame clones and lacks some. The data show 68,000 or so clones, roughly nine tenths seen once. Germline V gene data show CDR1 as SGHNT and CDR2 as YYREEE (reference sequence). This CDR3 comprises 17 residues. V shed 0 bases and J shed 2 bases, with 14 bases lying between them. The sequence was obtained from an adult with an advanced solid tumor such as melanoma, head and neck, liver or kidney cancer. The sequencing here drew on CD4+ or CD8+ T cells sorted from blood, taken in a trial of the OX40 agonist ivuxolimab. The chain uses TRBV5-4 and TRBJ2-2; a weak D match, TRBD2 (6 bases). The CDR3 sequence: CASSLARASANTGELFF. CDR3 DNA: TGTGCCAGCAGCTTGGCAAGGGCTAGCGCAAACACCGGGGAGCTGTTTTTT.